This T cell receptor (beta chain) was captured by sequencing in a study of human T cells and chemical hapten exposure. About the research overall: Per-sample TCR yield variation was attributed mainly to small pooled library volume differences.

The time point here: healthy volunteer bleed at 2 weeks. The study extracted total RNA from unfractionated whole blood. The V and J ends lost 4 bases and 8 bases, in that order; junction bases with no gene match: 8. This CDR3 contains 14 residues. CDR1 DFQATT and CDR2 SNEGSKA come from the germline V gene (reference sequence). The study used a library that attached unique molecular identifiers to individual cDNA molecules. TCRdb recomputed calls from the RACE reads with MiXCR, one row per CDR3 protein. The sample lists some 50,000 distinct CDR3 sequences; roughly 4.1% were seen once. The source is a human donor in good health. Some clones in this sample may be carry-over from other donors' samples. What was sequenced was whole blood. This chain connects TRBV20-1 to TRBJ1-4, with 9 bases matching TRBD1. CDR3 loop: CSANPGTGREKLFF. The CDR3 bases are TGCAGTGCTAATCCCGGGACAGGGAGAGAAAAACTGTTTTTT.